This T cell receptor (beta chain) was sequenced for a study of blood T cell repertoires in COVID-19. Overall study context: From the United States, Italy and Spain came samples of acute and convalescent COVID-19.

CDR1 and CDR2 from the germline V gene are SNHLY and FYNNEI. This CDR3 contains 14 residues. After removal of 6 bases from V and 3 bases from J, the junction contained 6 bases not matched to a gene. In the original workflow: Amplification of reference gene primers provided the estimated nucleated cell counts. The data were produced by immunoSEQ multiplex PCR, yet TCRdb's version contains in-frame clones alone and is incomplete. The DNA gave D and trimming, while V, J and clone size come from that table. The sample includes roughly 100,000 clones, roughly 92% of them seen just once. The J gene is TRBJ2-5, the V gene TRBV2; TRBD1 matches at 8 bases. This clonotype was obtained from a woman in her 50s with COVID-19, enrolled during active disease. The specimen was peripheral blood. The CDR3 region is CASRSDRVKETQYF. The CDR3 coding sequence is TGTGCCAGCAGGTCGGACAGGGTAAAAGAGACCCAGTACTTC. Drawing the rest from reference TRBV2 and TRBJ2-5, the complete variable domain is EPEVTQTPSHQVTQMGQEVILRCVPISNHLYFYWYRQILGQKVEFLVSFYNNEISEKSEIFDDQFSVERPDGSNFTLKIRSTKLEDSAMYFCASRSDRVKETQYFGPGTRLLVL.